The rows below give T cell receptor beta chains drawn from one sample of a study of T-cell reconstitution after alpha-beta-depleted transplantation in children. MiXCR, applied by TCRdb to the PCR reads, yields one record per CDR3 protein. The sample carries some 550,000 distinct CDR3 sequences, around 20% recorded once. The sequences come from PBMCs from the stem cell graft donor, collected from the stem cell graft. These receptors all stem from a human donor who donated a stem cell graft to a child with acute lymphoblastic leukemia. Both conserved end residues are part of each CDR3. D genes are given only for firm matches. Clone size is not always given. Where it is, it says once, few, many or a class for expanded clones.

TGTGCCAGCAGTTACTCGATCGGGACACTTGCTAGCACAGATACGCAGTATTTT CASSYSIGTLASTDTQYF TRBJ2-3 NA NA TRBV6-5
TGTGCCAGCAGTGAGGGACAGCGAAACTATGAAGCTTTCTTT CASSEGQRNYEAFF TRBJ1-1 TRBD1 few TRBV12-3/TRBV12-4
TGTGCCAGCTCACGTCGGACTAGCGGGGAATACAATGAGCAGTTCTTC CASSRRTSGEYNEQFF TRBJ2-1 TRBD2 few TRBV18
TGTGCCATCAGTGGTGGGGGAGGCTCTTACAATGAGCAGTTCTTC CAISGGGGSYNEQFF TRBJ2-1 NA NA TRBV10-3
TGTGCCAGCAGCTCGTCCCGGGACAGGGACGAGCAGTACTTC CASSSSRDRDEQYF TRBJ2-7 TRBD1 few TRBV7-8
TGCAGTGTCTCCCACGACCCGGGACAGAACACTGAAGCTTTCTTT CSVSHDPGQNTEAFF TRBJ1-1 NA few TRBV20-1
TGCGCCAGCAGCTTTCCGCCGGGACAGGGGTATGGCTACACCTTC CASSFPPGQGYGYTF TRBJ1-2 TRBD1 NA TRBV5-1
TGTGCCAGCAGTTCATCAGGGGATGAAAAACTGTTTTTT CASSSSGDEKLFF TRBJ1-4 NA NA TRBV12-3/TRBV12-4
TGCAGTGCTAGAGTAAGGTCCACAGATACGCAGTATTTT CSARVRSTDTQYF TRBJ2-3 NA NA TRBV20-1
TGTGCCAGCAGCTTAGTTGGGGGTACAAGTGACCGACAGTTCTTC CASSLVGGTSDRQFF TRBJ2-1 NA few TRBV7-9
TGCGCCAGCAGCCGGCAGGCGAGCTCCTACAATGAGCAGTTCTTC CASSRQASSYNEQFF TRBJ2-1 NA few TRBV4-1
TGTGCCAGCAGTTTAGCGAGAGCGGGAGCACCCGGTGAGCAGTTCTTC CASSLARAGAPGEQFF TRBJ2-1 TRBD2 NA TRBV12-3/TRBV12-4
TGCAGTGCTACTGCAGCGGCCCCCAGAACAGATACGCAGTATTTT CSATAAAPRTDTQYF TRBJ2-3 NA NA TRBV20-1
TGCAGTGCTAGATACCCTAATCATGAAAAACTGTTTTTT CSARYPNHEKLFF TRBJ1-4 NA NA TRBV20-1
TGCGCCAGCAGCTTTACTCAGGGCTTCAACACTGAAGCTTTCTTT CASSFTQGFNTEAFF TRBJ1-1 NA NA TRBV5-1
TGTGCCAGCAGCGCCCGGTACAATGAGCAGTTCTTC CASSARYNEQFF TRBJ2-1 NA once TRBV9
TGTGCCATCAGTGAGTCGGAAGGGAGCTCCTACGAGCAGTACTTC CAISESEGSSYEQYF TRBJ2-7 NA NA TRBV10-3
TGTGCCAGTAGTATAGCTCCGATCCCGATCAGTGACCAGTACTTC CASSIAPIPISDQYF TRBJ2-5 NA NA TRBV19
TGTGCCAGCAGCTTAGATCCGGGAGCCCCTGAAGCTTTCTTT CASSLDPGAPEAFF TRBJ1-1 NA NA TRBV7-8
TGTGCCACCAGCAGCCTCGGGCTAGCGGGAGTCGAGCAGTACTTC CATSSLGLAGVEQYF TRBJ2-7 TRBD2 few TRBV15
TGTGCCAGCAGTTACTCGAGCAGGGGGAATGAGCAGTTCTTC CASSYSSRGNEQFF TRBJ2-1 TRBD1 NA TRBV6-5
TGTGCCAGCAGCACGACTAGCGGGAGCCGAAGAGGGTACGAGCAGTACTTC CASSTTSGSRRGYEQYF TRBJ2-7 TRBD2 NA TRBV7-9
TGTGCCACCAGAGAACGGACGGGGCCCGAGCAGTACTTC CATRERTGPEQYF TRBJ2-7 NA few TRBV15
TGCAGTGCTAGAGATTCCGGGGTTGAGCAGTACTTC CSARDSGVEQYF TRBJ2-7 NA few TRBV20-1
TGTGCCAGCAGTGAATCGTTCCGGGACTACTCACATAACTTC CASSESFRDYSHNF TRBJ2-7 TRBD2 few TRBV25-1
TGTGCCAGCAGTCCAAGGCAGGGCACTAATGAAAAACTGTTTTTT CASSPRQGTNEKLFF TRBJ1-4 NA few TRBV7-6
TGCGCCAGCAGCTTGGGTGCTAGCGGGGACCTCTACGAGCAGTACTTC CASSLGASGDLYEQYF TRBJ2-7 TRBD2 NA TRBV5-1
TGTGCCAGCAGAGCAGGGACAGGGGGCTTCGACGAGCAGTACTTC CASRAGTGGFDEQYF TRBJ2-7 TRBD1 NA TRBV6-1
TGTGCCAGCAGCTCCGGGACAGGACTCTACAATGAGCAGTTCTTC CASSSGTGLYNEQFF TRBJ2-1 TRBD1 NA TRBV13
TGTGCCAGCAGTTACCTACAGGAAAACACTGAAGCTTTCTTT CASSYLQENTEAFF TRBJ1-1 NA few TRBV6-5
TGTGCCAGCAGTCAGGGGGCCGAGCAGTACTTC CASSQGAEQYF TRBJ2-7 TRBD1 few TRBV28
TGCGCCAGCAGTGAGGAGGGAAGACATACGGGGCACAATGAGCAGTTCTTC CASSEEGRHTGHNEQFF TRBJ2-1 NA NA TRBV10-1
TGCGCCAGCAGCTTCGATGACTATGGCTACACCTTC CASSFDDYGYTF TRBJ1-2 NA few TRBV5-1
TGCGCCAGCAGCGTACGAGCGGCGAGCTCCTACGAGCAGTACTTC CASSVRAASSYEQYF TRBJ2-7 NA many TRBV5-1
TGTGCCAGCAGCTTAGTAGCCAAAAACATTCAGTACTTC CASSLVAKNIQYF TRBJ2-4 NA NA TRBV13
TGTGCCAGCAGTTCCCCAAATAGCAATCAGCCCCAGCATTTT CASSSPNSNQPQHF TRBJ1-5 NA NA TRBV27
TGCAGTGCTCTTACACGACTAGCTGTAAGCAATGAGCAGTTCTTC CSALTRLAVSNEQFF TRBJ2-1 TRBD2 few TRBV20-1
TGCAGTGCCCGGACTAGCGGGAACAATGAGCAGTTCTTC CSARTSGNNEQFF TRBJ2-1 TRBD2 many TRBV20-1
TGTGCCAGCAGCGTAGTGGACGGGCCCTACGAGCAGTACTTC CASSVVDGPYEQYF TRBJ2-7 NA few TRBV9
TGTGCCAGCAGTTTAGCGTCAGGGCTCGCTGAAGCTTTCTTT CASSLASGLAEAFF TRBJ1-1 NA few TRBV12-3/TRBV12-4
TGTGCCAGCAGCTTAGCTCGGCGGGAGAGCCCGGCCTACGAGCAGTACTTC CASSLARRESPAYEQYF TRBJ2-7 TRBD2 few TRBV7-8
TGTGCCAGCAGCTCCGACTTACATCGGGGGGCAAATCAGCCCCAGCATTTT CASSSDLHRGANQPQHF TRBJ1-5 NA NA TRBV7-8
TGTGCCAGCAGGCTTGCTGGGACAGGGATGACTGAAGCTTTCTTT CASRLAGTGMTEAFF TRBJ1-1 TRBD1 NA TRBV11-1
TGTGCCAGCAGTCGTACGACAGGGGGCAAGAAGACCCAGTACTTC CASSRTTGGKKTQYF TRBJ2-5 TRBD1 many TRBV7-9